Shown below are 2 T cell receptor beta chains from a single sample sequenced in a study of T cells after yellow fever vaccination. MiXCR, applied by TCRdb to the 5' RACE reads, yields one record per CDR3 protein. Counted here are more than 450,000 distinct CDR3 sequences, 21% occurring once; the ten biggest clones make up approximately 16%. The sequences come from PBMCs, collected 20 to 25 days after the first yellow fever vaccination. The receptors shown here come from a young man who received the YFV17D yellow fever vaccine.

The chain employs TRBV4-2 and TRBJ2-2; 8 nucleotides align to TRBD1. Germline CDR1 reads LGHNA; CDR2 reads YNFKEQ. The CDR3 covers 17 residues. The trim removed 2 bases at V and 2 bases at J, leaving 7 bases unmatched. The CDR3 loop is CASSQPRGQGNTGELFF. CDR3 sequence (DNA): TGTGCCAGCAGCCAACCGAGAGGACAGGGCAACACCGGGGAGCTGTTTTTT.

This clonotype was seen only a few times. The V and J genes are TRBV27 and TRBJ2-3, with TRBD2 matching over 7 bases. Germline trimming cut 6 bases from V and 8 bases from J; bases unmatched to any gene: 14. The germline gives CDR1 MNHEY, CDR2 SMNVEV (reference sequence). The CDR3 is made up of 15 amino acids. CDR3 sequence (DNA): TGTGCCAGCAGCCCCCGGGGTAGCGGGTTTGGTACGCAGTATTTT. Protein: CASSPRGSGFGTQYF.